This T cell receptor (beta chain) was sequenced for a study of blood T cells in healthy people across ages. About the research overall: The capture of about one barcoded beta molecule per two T cells was achieved by template switching.

Points on this clonotype: Its target is unknown.

In germline, CDR1 is SGHVS, CDR2 FQNEAQ. Germline trimming cut 5 bases from V and 4 bases from J; bases unmatched to any gene: 7. This CDR3 contains 14 residues. Study results and limitations: No one knew whether donors had CMV, which possibly confounded expanded clonotype changes. Higher diversity, along with more naive CD4+ cells, distinguished long-lived donors from aged donors. A strong correlation between TCR beta diversity and naive T cell percentage was seen.

It was with a sample-barcoded 5' primer and a J-beta primer mix that a second PCR of roughly 7 to 12 cycles was run. One entry per CDR3 protein, called by TCRdb with MiXCR from the 5' RACE reads. This sample has around 800,000 distinct CDR3 sequences, with 44% found just once. J is TRBJ1-2 and V is TRBV7-8; 7 bases map to TRBD1. The source material was blood. This receptor was taken from a man in his 60s in good health. The DNA of the CDR3 is TGTGCCAGCAGCAAAACAGGGGTGGGCTATGGCTACACCTTC. It specifies CASSKTGVGYGYTF.